The clone carrying this TCR beta chain was seen a single time. Its target is not known. Germline values: CDR1 SGHRS, CDR2 YFSETQ. Trimming shortened V by 2 bases and J by 0 bases, and 17 bases separated the two germline ends. The CDR3 has 18 amino acids. The record originates from a study of T cell responses to AZD1222 COVID-19 vaccine. Study observations and caveats: At study baseline, merely about 6 AZD1222 recipients were seropositive. When two AZD1222 doses had been given, Spike-specific TCR breadth and depth rose.

Sequencing used immunoSEQ multiplex PCR; TCRdb keeps in-frame clones, though not all of them. The repertoire holds roughly 56,000 clones, with approximately 85% as singletons. The sequencing used peripheral blood, collected on day 0 of AZD1222 vaccination. The TCR sequence derives from an adult in good health. The V call is TRBV5-1, the J call TRBJ1-4; D is unresolved. CDR3 nucleotides: TGCGCCAGCAGCTTTGAACCGCAAAGTACCGCAACTAATGAAAAACTGTTTTTT. Residues: CASSFEPQSTATNEKLFF.